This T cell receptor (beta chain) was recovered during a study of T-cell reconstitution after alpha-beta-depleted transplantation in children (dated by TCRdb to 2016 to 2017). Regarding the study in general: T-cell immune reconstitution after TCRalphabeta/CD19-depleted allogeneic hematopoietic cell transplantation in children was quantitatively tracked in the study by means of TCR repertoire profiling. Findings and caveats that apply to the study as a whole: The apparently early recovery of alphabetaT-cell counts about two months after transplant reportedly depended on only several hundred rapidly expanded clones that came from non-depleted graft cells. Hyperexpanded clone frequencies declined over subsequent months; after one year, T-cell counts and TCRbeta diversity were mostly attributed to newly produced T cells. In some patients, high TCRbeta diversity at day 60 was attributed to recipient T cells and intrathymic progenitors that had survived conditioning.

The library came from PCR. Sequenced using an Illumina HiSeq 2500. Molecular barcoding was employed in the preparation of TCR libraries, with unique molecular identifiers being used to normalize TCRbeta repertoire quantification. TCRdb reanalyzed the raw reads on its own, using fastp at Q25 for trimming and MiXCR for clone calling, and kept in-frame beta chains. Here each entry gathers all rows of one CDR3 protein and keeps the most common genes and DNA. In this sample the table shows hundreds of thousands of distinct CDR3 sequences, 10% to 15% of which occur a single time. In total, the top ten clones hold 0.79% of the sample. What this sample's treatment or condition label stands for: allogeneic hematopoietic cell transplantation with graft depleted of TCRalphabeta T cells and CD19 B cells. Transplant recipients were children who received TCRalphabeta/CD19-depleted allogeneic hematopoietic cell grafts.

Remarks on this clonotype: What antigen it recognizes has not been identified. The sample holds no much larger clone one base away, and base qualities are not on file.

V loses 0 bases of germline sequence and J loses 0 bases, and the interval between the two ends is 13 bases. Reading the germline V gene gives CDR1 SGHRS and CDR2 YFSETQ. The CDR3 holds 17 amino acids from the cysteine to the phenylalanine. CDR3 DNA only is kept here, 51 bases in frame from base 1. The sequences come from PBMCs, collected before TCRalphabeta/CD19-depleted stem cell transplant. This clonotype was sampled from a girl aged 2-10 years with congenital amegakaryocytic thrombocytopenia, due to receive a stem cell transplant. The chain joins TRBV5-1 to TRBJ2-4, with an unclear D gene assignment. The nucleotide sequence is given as TGCGCCAGCAGCTTGGGACGAAGTATCCTAGCCAAAAACATTCAGTACTTC. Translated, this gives CASSLGRSILAKNIQYF.